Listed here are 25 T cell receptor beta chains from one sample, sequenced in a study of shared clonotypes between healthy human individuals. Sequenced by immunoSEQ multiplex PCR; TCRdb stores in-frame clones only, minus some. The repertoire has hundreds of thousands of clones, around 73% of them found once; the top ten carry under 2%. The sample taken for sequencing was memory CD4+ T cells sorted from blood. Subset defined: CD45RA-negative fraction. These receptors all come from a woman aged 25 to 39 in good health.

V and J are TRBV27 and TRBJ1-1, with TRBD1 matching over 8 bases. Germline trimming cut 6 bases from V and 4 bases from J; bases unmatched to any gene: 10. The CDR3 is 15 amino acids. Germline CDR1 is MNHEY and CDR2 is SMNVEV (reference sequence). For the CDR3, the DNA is TGTGCCAGCAGAGCTGGACAGGGATGGCCCACTGAAGCTTTCTTT. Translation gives CASRAGQGWPTEAFF.

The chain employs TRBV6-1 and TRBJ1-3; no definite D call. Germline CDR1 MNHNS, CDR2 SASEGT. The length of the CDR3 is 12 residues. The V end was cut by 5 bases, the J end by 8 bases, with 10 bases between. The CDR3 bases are TGTGCCAGCAGTCAAGGGTCGTACACCATATATTTT. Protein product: CASSQGSYTIYF.

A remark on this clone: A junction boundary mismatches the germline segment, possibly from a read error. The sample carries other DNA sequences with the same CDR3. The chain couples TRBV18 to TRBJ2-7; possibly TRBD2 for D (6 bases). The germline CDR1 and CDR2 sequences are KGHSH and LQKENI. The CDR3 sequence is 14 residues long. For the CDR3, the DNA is TGTGCCAGCTCCCCACCCGGGGGTGGCTACGAGCAGTACTTC. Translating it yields CASSPPGGGYEQYF.

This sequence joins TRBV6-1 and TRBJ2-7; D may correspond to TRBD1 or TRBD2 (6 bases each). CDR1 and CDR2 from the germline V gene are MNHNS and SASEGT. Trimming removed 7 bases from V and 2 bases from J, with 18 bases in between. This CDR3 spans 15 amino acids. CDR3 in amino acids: CASNNRVGGAYEQYF. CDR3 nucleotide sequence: TGTGCCAGCAACAACAGGGTAGGAGGGGCCTACGAGCAGTACTTC.

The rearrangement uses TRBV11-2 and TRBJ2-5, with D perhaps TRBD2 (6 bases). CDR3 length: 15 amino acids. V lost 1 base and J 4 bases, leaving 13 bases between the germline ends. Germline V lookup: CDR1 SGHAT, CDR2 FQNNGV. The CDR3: CASSLAAGRTETQYF. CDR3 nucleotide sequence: TGTGCCAGCAGCTTAGCTGCGGGACGGACAGAGACCCAGTACTTC.

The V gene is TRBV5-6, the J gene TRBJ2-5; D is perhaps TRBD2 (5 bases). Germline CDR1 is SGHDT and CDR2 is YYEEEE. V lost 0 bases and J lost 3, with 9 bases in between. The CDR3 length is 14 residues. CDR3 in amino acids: CASSLGGREETQYF. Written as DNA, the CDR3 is TGTGCCAGCAGCTTGGGAGGGCGGGAAGAGACCCAGTACTTC.

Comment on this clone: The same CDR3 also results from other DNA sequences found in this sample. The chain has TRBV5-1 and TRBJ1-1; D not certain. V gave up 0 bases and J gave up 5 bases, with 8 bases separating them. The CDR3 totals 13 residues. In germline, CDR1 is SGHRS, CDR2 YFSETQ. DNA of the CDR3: TGCGCCAGCAGCTTGGGGCAGGTTACTGAAGCTTTCTTT. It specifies CASSLGQVTEAFF.

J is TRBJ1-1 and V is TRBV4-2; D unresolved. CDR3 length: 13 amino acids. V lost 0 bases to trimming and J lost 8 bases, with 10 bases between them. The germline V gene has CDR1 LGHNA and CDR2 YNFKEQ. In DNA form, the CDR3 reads TGTGCCAGCAGCCAAGATTGGGGAGGGGAAGCTTTCTTT. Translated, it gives CASSQDWGGEAFF.

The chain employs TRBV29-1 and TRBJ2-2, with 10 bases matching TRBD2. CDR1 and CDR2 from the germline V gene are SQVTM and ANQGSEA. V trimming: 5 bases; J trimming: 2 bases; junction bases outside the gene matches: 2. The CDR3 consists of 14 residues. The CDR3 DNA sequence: TGCAGCGTTTCTAGCGGGAGCAACACCGGGGAGCTGTTTTTT. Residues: CSVSSGSNTGELFF.

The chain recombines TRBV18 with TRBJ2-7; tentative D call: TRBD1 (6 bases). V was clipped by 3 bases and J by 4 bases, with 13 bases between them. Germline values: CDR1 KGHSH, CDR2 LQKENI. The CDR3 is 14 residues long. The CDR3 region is CASSPRTEAYEQYF. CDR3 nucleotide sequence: TGTGCCAGCTCACCCCGGACAGAGGCTTACGAGCAGTACTTC.

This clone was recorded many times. CDR3 loop: CASSQSVEQYF. CDR3 bases: TGTGCCAGCAGCCAGTCGGTCGAGCAGTACTTC. The chain employs TRBV2 and TRBJ2-7; no firm D call. Germline values: CDR1 SNHLY, CDR2 FYNNEI. The CDR3 is 11 amino acids. V lost 6 bases and J lost 6, with 9 bases in between.

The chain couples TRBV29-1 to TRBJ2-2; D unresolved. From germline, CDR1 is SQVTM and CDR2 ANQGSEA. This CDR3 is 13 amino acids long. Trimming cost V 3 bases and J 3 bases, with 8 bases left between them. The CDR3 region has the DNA TGCAGCGTTGATGTGGGTCACACCGGGGAGCTGTTTTTT. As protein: CSVDVGHTGELFF.

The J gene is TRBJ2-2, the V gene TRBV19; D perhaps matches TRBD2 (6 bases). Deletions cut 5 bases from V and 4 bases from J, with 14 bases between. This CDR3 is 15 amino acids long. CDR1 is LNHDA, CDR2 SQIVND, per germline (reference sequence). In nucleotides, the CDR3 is TGTGCCAGTAGTCCGCGGGATTTAAGCACCGGGGAGCTGTTTTTT. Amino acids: CASSPRDLSTGELFF.

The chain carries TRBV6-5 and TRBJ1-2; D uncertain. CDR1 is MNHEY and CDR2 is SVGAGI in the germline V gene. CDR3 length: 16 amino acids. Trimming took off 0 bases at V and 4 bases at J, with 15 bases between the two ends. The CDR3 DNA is TGTGCCAGCAGTTACTCGTCACTCAGCAGCCGCTATGGCTACACCTTC. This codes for CASSYSSLSSRYGYTF.

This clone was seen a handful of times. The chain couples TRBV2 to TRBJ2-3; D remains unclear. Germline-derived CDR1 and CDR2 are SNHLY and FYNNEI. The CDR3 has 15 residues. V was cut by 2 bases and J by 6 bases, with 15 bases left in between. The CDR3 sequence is CASSELAITFDTQYF. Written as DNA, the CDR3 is TGTGCCAGCAGTGAATTGGCCATCACATTTGATACGCAGTATTTT. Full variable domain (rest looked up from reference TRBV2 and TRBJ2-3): EPEVTQTPSHQVTQMGQEVILRCVPISNHLYFYWYRQILGQKVEFLVSFYNNEISEKSEIFDDQFSVERPDGSNFTLKIRSTKLEDSAMYFCASSELAITFDTQYFGPGTRLTVL.

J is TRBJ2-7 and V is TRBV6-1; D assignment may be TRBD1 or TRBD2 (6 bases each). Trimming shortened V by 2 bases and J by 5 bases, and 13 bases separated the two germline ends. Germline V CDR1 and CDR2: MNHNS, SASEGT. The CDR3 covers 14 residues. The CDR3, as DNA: TGTGCCAGCAGTGAAAGGGGGACTGTCGACGAGCAGTACTTC. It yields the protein CASSERGTVDEQYF.

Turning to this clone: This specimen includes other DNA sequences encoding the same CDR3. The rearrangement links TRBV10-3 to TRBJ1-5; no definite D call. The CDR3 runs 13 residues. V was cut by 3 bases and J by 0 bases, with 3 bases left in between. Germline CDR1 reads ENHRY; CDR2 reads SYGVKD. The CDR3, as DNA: TGTGCCATCAGTGAATATAGCAATCAGCCCCAGCATTTT. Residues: CAISEYSNQPQHF.

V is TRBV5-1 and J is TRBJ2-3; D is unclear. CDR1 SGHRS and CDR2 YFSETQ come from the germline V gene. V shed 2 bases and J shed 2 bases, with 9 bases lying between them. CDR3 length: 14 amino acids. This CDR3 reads CASSLKGPTDTQYF. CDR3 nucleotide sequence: TGCGCCAGCAGCTTAAAGGGTCCCACAGATACGCAGTATTTT. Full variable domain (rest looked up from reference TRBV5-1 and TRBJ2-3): KAGVTQTPRYLIKTRGQQVTLSCSPISGHRSVSWYQQTPGQGLQFLFEYFSETQRNKGNFPGRFSGRQFSNSRSEMNVSTLELGDSALYLCASSLKGPTDTQYFGPGTRLTVL.

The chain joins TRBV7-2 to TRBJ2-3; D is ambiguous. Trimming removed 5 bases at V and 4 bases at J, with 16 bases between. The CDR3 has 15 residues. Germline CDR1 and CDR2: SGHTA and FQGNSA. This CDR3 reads CASSPIALVPDTQYF. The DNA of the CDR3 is TGTGCCAGCAGCCCGATAGCCCTGGTCCCAGATACGCAGTATTTT. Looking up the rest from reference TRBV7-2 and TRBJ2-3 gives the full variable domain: GAGVSQSPSNKVTEKGKDVELRCDPISGHTALYWYRQSLGQGLEFLIYFQGNSAPDKSGLPSDRFSAERTGGSVSTLTIQRTQQEDSAVYLCASSPIALVPDTQYFGPGTRLTVL.

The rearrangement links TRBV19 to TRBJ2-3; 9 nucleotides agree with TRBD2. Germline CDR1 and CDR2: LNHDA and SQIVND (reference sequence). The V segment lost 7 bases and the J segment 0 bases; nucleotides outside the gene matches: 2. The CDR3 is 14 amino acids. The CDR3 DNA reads TGTGCCAGTATAGCGGGAGATAGCACAGATACGCAGTATTTT. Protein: CASIAGDSTDTQYF.

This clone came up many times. As DNA, the CDR3 is TGTGCCAGCAGCGGGTATTTGGATGAGCAGTATTTT. Translating gives CASSGYLDEQYF. The rearrangement uses TRBV7-2 and TRBJ2-3; no clear D gene. Trimming left V 5 bases short and J 11 bases short, with 14 bases between. The CDR3 runs to 12 residues. The germline CDR1 and CDR2 sequences are SGHTA and FQGNSA.

CDR3 in amino acids: CASSLVQSYEQYF. CDR3 nucleotides: TGTGCCAGCAGCTTAGTCCAGTCCTACGAGCAGTACTTC. The rearrangement joins TRBV7-8 to TRBJ2-7; D not certain. Looked up from germline, CDR1 is SGHVS and CDR2 is FQNEAQ. V gave up 1 base and J gave up 1 base, with 5 bases separating them. This CDR3 has 13 amino acids.

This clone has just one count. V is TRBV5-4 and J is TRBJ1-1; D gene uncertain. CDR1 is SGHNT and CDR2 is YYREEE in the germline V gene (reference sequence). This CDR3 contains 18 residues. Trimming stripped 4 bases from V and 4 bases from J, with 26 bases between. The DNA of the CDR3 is TGTGCCAGCAGCAGCGTGGTGGCCAAAGGCGCTTGGGGCACTGAAGCTTTCTTT. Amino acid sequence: CASSSVVAKGAWGTEAFF.

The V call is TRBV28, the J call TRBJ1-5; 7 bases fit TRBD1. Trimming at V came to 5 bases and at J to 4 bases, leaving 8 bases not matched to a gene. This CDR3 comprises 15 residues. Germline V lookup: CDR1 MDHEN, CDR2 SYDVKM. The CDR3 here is CASSGGTVGNQPQHF. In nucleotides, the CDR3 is TGTGCCAGCAGTGGGGGGACAGTGGGTAATCAGCCCCAGCATTTT.

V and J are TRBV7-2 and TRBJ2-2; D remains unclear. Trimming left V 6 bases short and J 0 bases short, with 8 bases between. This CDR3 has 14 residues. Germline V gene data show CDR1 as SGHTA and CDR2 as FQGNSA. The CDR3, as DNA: TGTGCCAGCAGAAAAGGCTCGAACACCGGGGAGCTGTTTTTT. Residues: CASRKGSNTGELFF.